These T cell receptor beta chains were read from a single sample in a study of T cells after posttransplantation cyclophosphamide. Libraries were prepared by immunoSEQ multiplex PCR; TCRdb keeps only in-frame clonotypes and omits some of them. The sample consists of 51,000 or so clones, approximately 94% of them appearing once. Sequences were obtained from PBMCs. Receptor source: a woman aged 25 to 39 in good health and a related stem cell transplant donor. The CDR3 runs from the conserved cysteine through the conserved F or W. Fields, in order: clone size, D gene, V gene, J gene, CDR3 protein, CDR3 DNA. A D gene is named only where the DNA matches it firmly. A clone size is listed for some rows: how often the clone was seen (once, few, many), or a class if it is expanded.

>once|TRBD1|TRBV6-5|TRBJ2-4
CASSYSGQGWYF
TGTGCCAGCAGTTACTCGGGACAGGGGTGGTACTTC
>few|TRBD1|TRBV7-9|TRBJ1-5
CASSLGTPGGLQPQHF
TGTGCCAGCAGCTTAGGGACCCCAGGGGGCCTTCAGCCCCAGCATTTT
>few|.|TRBV6-1|TRBJ2-2
CASSESSTGELFF
TGTGCCAGCAGTGAATCGTCCACCGGGGAGCTGTTTTTT
>.|TRBD1|TRBV19|TRBJ1-2
CASSPIQGAQRGYTF
TGTGCCAGTAGCCCCATACAGGGGGCGCAGCGTGGCTACACCTTC
>.|TRBD1|TRBV18|TRBJ1-2
CASSPLPGTDTLSLVYGYTF
TGTGCCAGCTCACCACTCCCCGGGACAGATACTCTTAGCCTCGTCTATGGCTACACCTTC
>.|.|TRBV19|TRBJ1-4
CASTGGAQTNEKLFF
TGTGCCAGTACCGGTGGGGCACAAACTAATGAAAAACTGTTTTTT
>once|.|TRBV18|TRBJ2-3
CASSPEVRGSYFTDTQYF
TGTGCCAGCTCACCGGAAGTGAGGGGGTCCTACTTCACAGATACGCAGTATTTT
>.|.|TRBV2|TRBJ2-3
CASRSSVGTDTQYF
TGTGCCAGCAGGTCTAGCGTTGGCACAGATACGCAGTATTTT
>.|.|TRBV29-1|TRBJ2-7
CSVNTGFHEQYF
TGCAGCGTGAACACAGGGTTCCACGAGCAGTACTTC
>.|.|TRBV6-6|TRBJ1-3
CASSGSGNTIYF
TGTGCCAGCAGCGGTTCCGGAAACACCATATATTTT
>few|.|TRBV21-1|TRBJ2-3
CASSKKNNGGTTDTQYF
TGTGCCAGCAGCAAGAAGAATAACGGCGGGACCACAGATACGCAGTATTTT
>.|TRBD1|TRBV20-1|TRBJ1-2
CSARTGAGYTF
TGCAGTGCTCGAACAGGGGCGGGCTACACCTTC
>.|.|TRBV7-2|TRBJ1-1
CASSKTVTNTEAFF
TGTGCCAGCAGCAAGACAGTTACGAACACTGAAGCTTTCTTT
>.|.|TRBV19|TRBJ1-6
CASSLRLANSPLHF
TGTGCCAGTAGTCTCAGGCTGGCGAATTCACCCCTCCACTTT
>.|TRBD1|TRBV11-2|TRBJ2-5
CASSLGDRDQETQYF
TGTGCCAGCAGCTTAGGGGACAGGGATCAAGAGACCCAGTACTTC
>.|TRBD2|TRBV5-4|TRBJ2-5
CASSSRKRGAGETQYF
TGTGCCAGCAGCTCCCGGAAGCGGGGGGCCGGGGAGACCCAGTACTTC
>.|.|TRBV9|TRBJ1-1
CASSAHMNTEAFF
TGTGCCAGCAGCGCCCACATGAACACTGAAGCTTTCTTT
>.|.|TRBV5-1|TRBJ2-2
CASSLDSPNTGELFF
TGCGCCAGCAGCTTGGACAGCCCGAACACCGGGGAGCTGTTTTTT
>once|.|TRBV7-3|TRBJ2-2
CASSSTRGADTGELFF
TGTGCCAGCAGCTCCACCAGGGGGGCGGACACCGGGGAGCTGTTTTTT
>few|TRBD1|TRBV7-3|TRBJ2-1
CASSSGTGPNNEQFF
TGTGCCAGCAGTTCTGGGACAGGGCCTAACAATGAGCAGTTCTTC
>.|.|TRBV18|TRBJ1-2
CASSPSRGGTYGYTF
TGTGCCAGCTCACCGAGTAGGGGGGGCACCTATGGCTACACCTTC
>.|.|TRBV6-9|TRBJ2-7
CASSQGLISYEQYF
TGTGCCAGCAGTCAGGGCCTTATTTCCTACGAGCAGTACTTC
>.|TRBD2|TRBV4-1|TRBJ2-7
CASSPMFSGGYEQYF
TGCGCCAGCAGCCCCATGTTCAGCGGGGGGTACGAGCAGTACTTC
>.|TRBD1|TRBV4-2|TRBJ1-4
CASSQDGTGDNEKLFF
TGTGCCAGCAGCCAAGATGGAACAGGGGATAATGAAAAACTGTTTTTT
>.|TRBD1|TRBV28|TRBJ1-2
CASSLVGTGRNYGYTF
TGTGCCAGCAGTTTGGTAGGGACAGGACGCAACTATGGCTACACCTTC
>.|TRBD2|TRBV10-2|TRBJ2-2
CASTGTSGSAGELFF
TGCGCCAGCACCGGGACTAGCGGCTCAGCCGGGGAGCTGTTTTTT
>.|.|TRBV7-9|TRBJ2-7
CASSSQGGLSYEQYF
TGTGCCAGCAGCTCTCAGGGGGGCTTGAGCTACGAGCAGTACTTC
>few|TRBD2|TRBV7-2|TRBJ2-1
CASSYTSGGAGEQFF
TGTGCCAGCAGCTACACTAGCGGGGGGGCCGGTGAGCAGTTCTTC
>.|.|TRBV5-5|TRBJ2-4
CASSFSPGELMGF
TGTGCCAGCAGCTTTTCGCCAGGGGAGTTGATGGGGTTC
>.|.|TRBV7-2|TRBJ1-6
CASSSRQSQASPLHF
TGTGCCAGCAGCTCGAGACAGAGCCAAGCTTCACCCCTCCACTTT
>.|TRBD1|TRBV10-3|TRBJ1-1
CAINLGGAGTEAFF
TGTGCCATCAACCTAGGGGGCGCCGGCACTGAAGCTTTCTTT
>.|TRBD2|TRBV7-2|TRBJ2-7
CASSSSGGSSYEQYF
TGTGCCAGCAGCTCTAGCGGGGGGTCCTCCTACGAGCAGTACTTC
>.|.|TRBV5-6|TRBJ1-1
CASSPAQGKVNTEAFF
TGTGCCAGCAGCCCTGCACAGGGAAAGGTAAACACTGAAGCTTTCTTT
>.|TRBD2|TRBV7-7|TRBJ2-2
CASSSTSGGNTGELFF
TGTGCCAGCAGCTCCACAAGCGGGGGGAATACCGGGGAGCTGTTTTTT
>.|TRBD2|TRBV6-6|TRBJ2-1
CASSYRSGGADEQFF
TGTGCCAGCAGTTACCGCAGCGGGGGGGCAGATGAGCAGTTCTTC
>.|.|TRBV4-1|TRBJ1-2
CASSQAWTFGYTF
TGCGCCAGCAGCCAAGCATGGACATTCGGCTACACCTTC
>.|TRBD2|TRBV5-4|TRBJ2-1
CASSPPGGFRGSNEQFF
TGTGCCAGCAGCCCCCCGGGGGGGTTCAGGGGAAGCAATGAGCAGTTCTTC
>.|.|TRBV5-4|TRBJ2-1
CASSFVGLSSYNEQFF
TGTGCCAGCAGCTTTGTGGGACTTAGCTCCTACAATGAGCAGTTCTTC
>.|TRBD1|TRBV29-1|TRBJ1-1
CSVYGQGTEAFF
TGCAGCGTCTACGGACAGGGGACCGAAGCTTTCTTT
>.|.|TRBV5-5|TRBJ2-5
CASSAGPEGGTQYF
TGTGCCAGCAGCGCGGGTCCCGAGGGTGGGACCCAGTACTTC
>.|.|TRBV9|TRBJ2-1
CASSAGQYNEQFF
TGTGCCAGCAGCGCCGGACAGTACAATGAGCAGTTCTTC
>once|.|TRBV5-4|TRBJ1-1
CASSPGGHMNTEAFF
TGTGCCAGCAGCCCGGGTGGACACATGAACACTGAAGCTTTCTTT
>few|TRBD1|TRBV5-1|TRBJ1-5
CASSPDRGDQPQHF
TGCGCCAGCAGCCCCGACAGGGGAGATCAGCCCCAGCATTTT
>.|.|TRBV23-1|TRBJ2-3
CASSQSGTGADTQYF
TGCGCCAGCAGTCAATCGGGAACAGGCGCAGATACGCAGTATTTT
>.|TRBD2|TRBV30|TRBJ2-7
CAWSAGGTSYEQYF
TGTGCCTGGAGCGCCGGGGGGACCTCCTACGAGCAGTACTTC
>.|TRBD1|TRBV18|TRBJ2-1
CASSLTGGYNEQFF
TGTGCCAGCTCCCTGACAGGGGGCTACAATGAGCAGTTCTTC
>.|.|TRBV15|TRBJ2-1
CATSRDGVYNEQFF
TGTGCCACCAGCAGAGACGGAGTCTACAATGAGCAGTTCTTC
>.|TRBD2|TRBV5-1|TRBJ2-3
CASGPLTSGGPDTQYF
TGCGCCAGCGGTCCATTGACTAGCGGGGGGCCAGATACGCAGTATTTT
>.|.|TRBV9|TRBJ2-1
CASSAAQVF
TGTGCCAGCAGCGCCGCCCAGGTCTTC
>.|.|TRBV14|TRBJ1-1
CASSQEVGLFIGKNTEAFF
TGTGCCAGCAGCCAAGAAGTGGGGCTGTTCATAGGGAAGAACACTGAAGCTTTCTTT
>.|.|TRBV7-9|TRBJ1-2
CASSLSLPDDRNYGYTF
TGTGCCAGCAGCTTATCTCTCCCCGACGACAGGAACTATGGCTACACCTTC
>once|.|TRBV5-1|TRBJ1-1
CASSFRGYTEAFF
TGCGCCAGCAGCTTTCGGGGGTACACTGAAGCTTTCTTT
>.|.|TRBV28|TRBJ1-2
CASSFLSGAYGYTF
TGTGCCAGCAGTTTTCTGTCAGGGGCCTATGGCTACACCTTC
>.|TRBD1|TRBV6-5|TRBJ2-7
CASRETGTFDEQYF
TGTGCCAGCAGGGAGACAGGGACGTTCGACGAGCAGTACTTC